This TCR beta chain derives from a study of cytotoxic CD8 clonotypes in ibrutinib-treated CLL. At the level of the study: After treatment lasting a median roughly 12 months, range 6 to 36, response samples were collected. General observations from the study: Public clonotypes were seen rarely and were contracted or stable on treatment.

As to this clone: Antigen: not known.

The junction had 4 bases not matched to a gene; V was cut back by 5 bases and J by 2 bases. Germline CDR1 MRHNA, CDR2 SNTAGT. The CDR3 is 15 amino acids. Here immunoSEQ multiplex PCR was the method, and the copy in TCRdb shows in-frame clones only, minus some. The repertoire holds 300,000 or so clones, with 60% to 80% as singletons. The sequencing here drew on PBMCs, taken after 36 months of ibrutinib treatment. This sequence joins TRBV6-4 and TRBJ2-3, with 10 bases identical to TRBD1. The origin of this receptor is a human donor with chronic lymphocytic leukemia. The CDR3 nucleotides read TGTGCCAGCAGTACCGGGACAGGGGACACAGATACGCAGTATTTT. Protein product: CASSTGTGDTDTQYF.